These 8 T cell receptor beta chains share one sample of origin, sequenced in a study of human T cells and chemical hapten exposure listed by TCRdb under 2021. Explained via the paper, the time point label denotes: patch test 2, 6 weeks after DPC sensitization. The treatment or condition label for this specimen denotes: therapeutic diphenylcyclopropenone sensitization with weekly scalp DPC. The library came from RACE. For sequencing, a NextSeq 500 was employed. Clones were called with MiXCR by TCRdb after fastp trimmed the public reads at Q25, and only in-frame beta chains were retained. Rows merge per CDR3 protein into single entries with the most common DNA and genes. This sample is represented by over 100,000 distinct CDR3 sequences; 9.2% of them were singletons. The biggest ten clones account for about 3.1% of the sample. Sample: whole blood, taken in connection with sensitization to the hapten diphenylcyclopropenone (DPC). Every receptor here comes from a woman between 40 and 55 years old with alopecia areata. Some clones in this sample may be carry-over from other donors' samples.

This clonotype was detected many times. The rearrangement joins TRBV5-5 to TRBJ2-5; D not resolved. CDR1 is SGHKS and CDR2 is YYEKEE in the germline V gene (reference sequence). The CDR3 is made up of 13 amino acids. V shed 5 bases and J shed 2 bases, with 10 bases lying between them. CDR3 sequence (DNA): TGTGCCAGCAGTTCTAGTAGGCAAGAGACCCAGTACTTC. The encoded protein is CASSSSRQETQYF.

This clonotype was detected many times. This chain connects TRBV7-9 to TRBJ1-5; D gene uncertain. The CDR3 loop spans 14 amino acids. Germline V lookup: CDR1 SEHNR, CDR2 FQNEAQ (reference sequence). V was trimmed by 1 base and J by 6 bases, leaving 10 bases between them. CDR3 nucleotide sequence: TGTGCCAGCAGCTTAGGAGGGTTCATTCAGCCCCAGCATTTT. Translated, it gives CASSLGGFIQPQHF.

Remarks on this clonotype: Possible read error: a much larger clone is one base away. J is TRBJ1-2 and V is TRBV11-3; D unclear. This CDR3 has 13 residues. CDR1 is SGHNT, CDR2 YENEEA, per germline. CDR3 amino acids: CTSSQDGRYGYTF. CDR3 sequence (DNA): TGTACCAGCAGCCAGGACGGGCGCTATGGCTACACCTTC. Variable domain in full (rest from reference TRBV11-3 and TRBJ1-2): EAGVVQSPRYKIIEKKQPVAFWCNPISGHNTLYWYLQNLGQGPELLIRYENEEAVDDSQLPKDRFSAERLKGVDSTLKIQPAELGDSAVYLCTSSQDGRYGYTFGSGTRLTVV.

Many counts were recorded for this clonotype. V is TRBV4-3 and J is TRBJ1-6; the D is unclear. V was shortened by 0 bases and J by 8 bases, with 11 bases between the two germline ends. This CDR3 region has 15 residues. CDR1 is LGHNA, CDR2 YSLEER, per germline. CDR3 region: CASSQDPGKDSPLHF. The CDR3 DNA sequence: TGCGCCAGCAGCCAAGATCCGGGAAAAGATTCACCCCTCCACTTT.

The table lists this clonotype with many counts. This rearrangement joins TRBV20-1 to TRBJ1-5, with D hard to call. Germline values: CDR1 DFQATT, CDR2 SNEGSKA (reference sequence). The length of the CDR3 is 15 residues. The V end was cut by 6 bases, the J end by 0 bases, with 15 bases between. The CDR3 nucleotides are TGCAGTGCCCTTGCCGACATATATAGCAATCAGCCCCAGCATTTT. Translated, it gives CSALADIYSNQPQHF.

This clonotype has at least ten counts. This chain connects TRBV6-5 to TRBJ2-1; D is uncertain. This CDR3 has 12 residues. V gave up 2 bases and J gave up 9 bases, with 8 bases separating them. Per germline, CDR1 MNHEY and CDR2 SVGAGI. The CDR3 DNA is TGTGCCAGCAGTTACACAACGGGTGAGCAGTTCTTC. Its translation: CASSYTTGEQFF.

Many counts were recorded for this clonotype. This chain uses TRBV2 with TRBJ2-1, with a tentative D call TRBD2 (6 bases). Germline V CDR1 and CDR2: SNHLY, FYNNEI. The length of the CDR3 is 14 residues. V was cut by 6 bases and J by 0 bases, with 9 bases left in between. The CDR3 loop is CASRLAASYNEQFF. In DNA form, the CDR3 reads TGTGCCAGCAGACTAGCTGCCTCCTACAATGAGCAGTTCTTC.

This chain uses TRBV28 with TRBJ2-3, with TRBD2 matching 9 bases. Germline loops: CDR1 MDHEN, CDR2 SYDVKM. The J segment lost 4 bases and the V segment lost 10 bases, leaving 9 bases of the junction unmatched. The CDR3 contains 14 residues. Here the CDR3 DNA reads TGTGCCATCTGGCGGGGGGGCCAGGCAGATACGCAGTATTTT. This encodes CAIWRGGQADTQYF.